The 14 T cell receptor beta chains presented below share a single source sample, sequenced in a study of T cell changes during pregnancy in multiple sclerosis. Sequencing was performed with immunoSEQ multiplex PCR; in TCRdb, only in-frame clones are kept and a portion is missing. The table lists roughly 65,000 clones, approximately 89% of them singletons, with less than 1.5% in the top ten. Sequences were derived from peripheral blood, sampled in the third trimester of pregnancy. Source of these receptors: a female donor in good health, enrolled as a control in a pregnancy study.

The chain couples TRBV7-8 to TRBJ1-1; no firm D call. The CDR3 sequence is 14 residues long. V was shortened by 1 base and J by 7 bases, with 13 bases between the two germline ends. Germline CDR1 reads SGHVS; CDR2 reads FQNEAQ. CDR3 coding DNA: TGTGCCAGCAGCTTAGGAGACTCCGGGGTTGAAGCTTTCTTT. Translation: CASSLGDSGVEAFF.

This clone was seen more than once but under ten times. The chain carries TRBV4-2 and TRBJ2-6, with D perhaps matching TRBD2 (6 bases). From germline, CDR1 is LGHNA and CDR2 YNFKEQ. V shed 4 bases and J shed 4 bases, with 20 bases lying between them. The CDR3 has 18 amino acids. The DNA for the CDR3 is TGTGCCAGCAGCCTGGCCGGGACTTCAACCGGGGGGGCCAACGTCCTGACTTTC. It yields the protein CASSLAGTSTGGANVLTF.

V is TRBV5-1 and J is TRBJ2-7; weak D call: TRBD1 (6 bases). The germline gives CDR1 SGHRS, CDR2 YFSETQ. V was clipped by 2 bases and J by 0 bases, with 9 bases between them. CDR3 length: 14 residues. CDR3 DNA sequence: TGCGCCAGCAGCTTCGGACAGAGCTCCTACGAGCAGTACTTC. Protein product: CASSFGQSSYEQYF.

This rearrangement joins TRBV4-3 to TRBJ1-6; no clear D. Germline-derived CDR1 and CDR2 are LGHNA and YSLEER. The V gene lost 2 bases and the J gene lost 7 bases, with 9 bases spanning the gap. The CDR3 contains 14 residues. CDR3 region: CASSQSPGNSPLHF. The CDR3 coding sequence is TGCGCCAGCAGCCAAAGCCCGGGGAATTCACCCCTCCACTTT.

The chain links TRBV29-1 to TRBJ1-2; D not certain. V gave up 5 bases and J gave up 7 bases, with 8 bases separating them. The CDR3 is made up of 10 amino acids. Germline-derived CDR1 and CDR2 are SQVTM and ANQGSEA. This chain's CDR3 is CSVRAGGYTF. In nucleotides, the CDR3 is TGCAGCGTTAGAGCAGGTGGCTACACCTTC.

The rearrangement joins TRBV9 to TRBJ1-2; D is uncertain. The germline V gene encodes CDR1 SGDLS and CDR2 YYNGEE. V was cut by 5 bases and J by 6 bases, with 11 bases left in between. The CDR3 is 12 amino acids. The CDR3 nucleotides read TGTGCCAGCAGGTCGGGTTTTAATGGCTACACCTTC. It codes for CASRSGFNGYTF.

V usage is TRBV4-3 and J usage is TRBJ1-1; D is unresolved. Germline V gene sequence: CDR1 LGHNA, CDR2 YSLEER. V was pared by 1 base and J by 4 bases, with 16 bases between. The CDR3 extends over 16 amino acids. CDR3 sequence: CASSQVYRRESTEAFF. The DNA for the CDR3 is TGCGCCAGCAGCCAAGTGTACCGCCGGGAGAGCACTGAAGCTTTCTTT.

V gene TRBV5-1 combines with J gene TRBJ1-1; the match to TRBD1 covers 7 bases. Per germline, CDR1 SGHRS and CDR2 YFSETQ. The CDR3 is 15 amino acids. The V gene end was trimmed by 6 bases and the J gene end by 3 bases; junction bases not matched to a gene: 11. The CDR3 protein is CASTRQGWGDTEAFF. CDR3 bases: TGCGCCAGCACCCGACAGGGTTGGGGGGACACTGAAGCTTTCTTT.

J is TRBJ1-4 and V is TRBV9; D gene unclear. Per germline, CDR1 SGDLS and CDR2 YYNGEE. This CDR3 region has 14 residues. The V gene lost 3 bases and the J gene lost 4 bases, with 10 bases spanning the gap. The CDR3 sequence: CASSGGGFNEKLFF. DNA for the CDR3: TGTGCCAGCAGCGGTGGAGGATTTAATGAAAAACTGTTTTTT.

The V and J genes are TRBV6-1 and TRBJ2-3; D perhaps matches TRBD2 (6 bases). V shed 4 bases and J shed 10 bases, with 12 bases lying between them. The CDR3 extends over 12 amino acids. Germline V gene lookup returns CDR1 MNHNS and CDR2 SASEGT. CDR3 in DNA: TGTGCCAGCAGTGTTAGGTGGGGGGCGCAGTATTTT. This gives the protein CASSVRWGAQYF.

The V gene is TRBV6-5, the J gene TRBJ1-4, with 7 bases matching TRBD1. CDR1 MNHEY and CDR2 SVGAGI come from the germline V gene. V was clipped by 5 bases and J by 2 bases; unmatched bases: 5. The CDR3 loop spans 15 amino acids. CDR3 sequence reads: CASSTSGQTNEKLFF. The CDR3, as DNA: TGTGCCAGCAGTACCTCGGGACAGACTAATGAAAAACTGTTTTTT.

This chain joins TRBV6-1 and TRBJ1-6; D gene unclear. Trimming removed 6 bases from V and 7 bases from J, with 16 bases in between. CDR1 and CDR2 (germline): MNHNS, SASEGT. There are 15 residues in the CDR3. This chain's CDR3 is CASRDSDGFNSPLHF. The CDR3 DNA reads TGTGCCAGCAGGGACTCCGACGGGTTCAATTCACCCCTCCACTTT.

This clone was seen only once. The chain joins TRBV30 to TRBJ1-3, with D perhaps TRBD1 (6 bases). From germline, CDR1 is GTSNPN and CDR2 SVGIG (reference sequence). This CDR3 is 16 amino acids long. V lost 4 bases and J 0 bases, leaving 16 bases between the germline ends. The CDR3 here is CAWTRGGANSGNTIYF. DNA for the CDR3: TGTGCCTGGACCCGAGGGGGAGCGAACTCTGGAAACACCATATATTTT.

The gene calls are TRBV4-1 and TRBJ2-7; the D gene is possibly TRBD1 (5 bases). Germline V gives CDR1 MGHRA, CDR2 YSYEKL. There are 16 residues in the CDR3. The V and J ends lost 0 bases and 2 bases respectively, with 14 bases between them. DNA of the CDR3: TGCGCCAGCAGCCAAGAATCCGGACATCCAACCTACGAGCAGTACTTC. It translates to CASSQESGHPTYEQYF.